The 27 T cell receptor beta chains presented below share a single source sample, sequenced in a study of T cell changes during pregnancy in multiple sclerosis. TCRdb keeps only in-frame clones here, not all; method: immunoSEQ multiplex PCR. The data show tens of thousands of clones, about 92% seen once. The sample consisted of CD8+ T cells from peripheral blood mononuclear cells, taken before pregnancy. The receptors come from a female donor with multiple sclerosis, enrolled in a pregnancy study.

This chain joins TRBV7-2 and TRBJ2-7, with 7 bases lining up with TRBD1. The CDR3 sequence is 15 residues long. Germline CDR1 is SGHTA and CDR2 is FQGNSA. V gave up 5 bases and J gave up 0 bases; unmatched junction bases: 7. CDR3 nucleotide sequence: TGTGCCAGCAGCCCTAGAGGGACAGTCTCCTACGAGCAGTACTTC. Protein product: CASSPRGTVSYEQYF.

This clone appeared a single time. V is TRBV4-1 and J is TRBJ2-5; maybe TRBD2 (6 bases). This CDR3 has 15 residues. Trimming pared 3 bases from V and 2 bases from J, leaving 13 bases between. Germline V gene data show CDR1 as MGHRA and CDR2 as YSYEKL. As DNA, the CDR3 is TGCGCCAGCAGCCAGGACGGGGGATCTCAAGAGACCCAGTACTTC. Protein sequence: CASSQDGGSQETQYF.

In the case of this clone: One end of the junction does not line up with germline, which may come from a read error. The CDR3 DNA is TGTACCAGCAGCTCAACAGAAAATTCTGGAAACACCATATATTTT. It translates to CTSSSTENSGNTIYF. This chain connects TRBV7-8 to TRBJ1-3, with no clear D. This CDR3 contains 15 residues. CDR1 is SGHVS, CDR2 FQNEAQ, per germline.

The chain carries TRBV27 and TRBJ2-7; 8 bases align to TRBD1. Germline V CDR1 and CDR2: MNHEY, SMNVEV (reference sequence). The trim removed 8 bases at V and 3 bases at J, leaving 6 bases unmatched. The CDR3 is made up of 13 amino acids. The CDR3 bases are TGTGCCAGCGGACAGGGATTTAACTACGAGCAGTACTTC. Translating gives CASGQGFNYEQYF.

The J gene is TRBJ1-1, the V gene TRBV2, with 9 bases identical to TRBD1. The CDR3 totals 13 residues. V lost 4 bases to trimming and J lost 8 bases; unmatched junction nucleotides: 5. Germline CDR1 SNHLY, CDR2 FYNNEI. Here the CDR3 DNA reads TGTGCCAGCAGTGTACAGGGGGCCAGCGAAGCTTTCTTT. Encoded protein: CASSVQGASEAFF. The full variable domain, with the rest looked up from reference TRBV2 and TRBJ1-1, is EPEVTQTPSHQVTQMGQEVILRCVPISNHLYFYWYRQILGQKVEFLVSFYNNEISEKSEIFDDQFSVERPDGSNFTLKIRSTKLEDSAMYFCASSVQGASEAFFGQGTRLTVV.

The J gene is TRBJ1-1, the V gene TRBV2; the D is unclear. Trimming removed 2 bases at V and 2 bases at J, with 9 bases between. Germline V gives CDR1 SNHLY, CDR2 FYNNEI. The length of the CDR3 is 14 residues. CDR3 nucleotides: TGTGCCAGCAGTGAATGGAGGGTCAACACTGAAGCTTTCTTT. Translating gives CASSEWRVNTEAFF.

This clone was counted once. V usage is TRBV29-1 and J usage is TRBJ1-2, with 8 bases that match TRBD1. Losses at the gene ends were 0 bases for V and 7 bases for J; bases not matched to a gene: 10. The length of the CDR3 is 15 residues. Germline lookup yields CDR1 SQVTM and CDR2 ANQGSEA. CDR3 bases: TGCAGCGTTGAAGATTTCGGGACAGGATTTGGTGGCTACACCTTC. It encodes CSVEDFGTGFGGYTF.

The rearrangement joins TRBV7-3 to TRBJ2-5; D may be TRBD1 (6 bases). Trimming took off 5 bases at V and 3 bases at J, with 16 bases between the two ends. The CDR3 loop spans 15 amino acids. Per the germline V gene, CDR1 is SGHTA and CDR2 is FQGTGA. DNA of the CDR3: TGTGCCAGCAGCCCAAGCCAGGGGAAGGAAGAGACCCAGTACTTC. Translated, it gives CASSPSQGKEETQYF.

The J gene is TRBJ1-5, the V gene TRBV4-1, with 9 bases lining up with TRBD1. CDR1 is MGHRA, CDR2 YSYEKL, per germline. The V segment lost 2 bases and the J segment 5 bases; nucleotides outside the gene matches: 7. This CDR3 comprises 16 residues. CDR3 amino acids: CASSQYTGGYDQPQHF. CDR3 sequence (DNA): TGCGCCAGCAGCCAATATACAGGGGGCTACGATCAGCCCCAGCATTTT.

This chain links TRBV19 with TRBJ1-4, with D possibly TRBD1 on 6 matching bases. The germline CDR1 and CDR2 sequences are LNHDA and SQIVND (reference sequence). Trimming took 4 bases from V and 4 from J, leaving 13 bases between them. This CDR3 is built from 15 residues. In DNA, the CDR3 is TGTGCCAGTAGTACCTGGACAGCCTTTAATGAAAAACTGTTTTTT. Its protein is CASSTWTAFNEKLFF.

The CDR3 bases are TGTGCCAGTAGACAGGGACAGGGGGGTCCGAACACTGAAGCTTTCTTT. Its protein product is CASRQGQGGPNTEAFF. The chain joins TRBV19 to TRBJ1-1; 11 bases fit TRBD1. The trim removed 6 bases at V and 1 base at J, leaving 7 bases unmatched. Germline CDR1 LNHDA, CDR2 SQIVND (reference sequence). The CDR3 sequence is 16 residues long.

The V call is TRBV10-2, the J call TRBJ2-7, with 7 nucleotides matching TRBD1. The germline V gene encodes CDR1 WSHSY and CDR2 SAAADI. The CDR3 length is 11 residues. V shed 10 bases and J 4 bases; nucleotides not matched to a gene: 4. The CDR3 DNA follows: TGCGCCACCCGGGACAGATACGAGCAGTACTTC. As protein: CATRDRYEQYF.

The rearrangement joins TRBV13 to TRBJ2-7; tentative D call: TRBD1 (5 bases). Trimming left V 5 bases short and J 1 base short, with 9 bases between. Germline lookup yields CDR1 PRHDT and CDR2 FYEKMQ (reference sequence). The CDR3 extends over 13 amino acids. CDR3 DNA sequence: TGTGCCAGCAGCACGTACAGGTCCTACGAGCAGTACTTC. Translation gives CASSTYRSYEQYF.

The chain has TRBV9 and TRBJ2-1; the D is unclear. Trimming pared 0 bases from V and 5 bases from J, leaving 3 bases between. Germline CDR1 SGDLS, CDR2 YYNGEE. CDR3 size: 12 residues. As DNA, the CDR3 is TGTGCCAGCAGCGTAGCCGACAATGAGCAGTTCTTC. Its translation is CASSVADNEQFF.

The chain recombines TRBV15 with TRBJ2-7; weak D call: TRBD2 (5 bases). The CDR3 covers 13 residues. V was trimmed by 8 bases and J by 5 bases, leaving 16 bases between them. Germline V gives CDR1 LNHNV, CDR2 YYDKDF (reference sequence). CDR3 sequence (DNA): TGTGCCACCTACGACGGGGAAGGTAACGAGCAGTACTTC. It translates to CATYDGEGNEQYF.

The J gene is TRBJ1-1, the V gene TRBV6-5; maybe TRBD1 (5 bases). Trimming removed 5 bases at V and 2 bases at J, with 12 bases between. CDR3 length: 14 amino acids. In germline, CDR1 is MNHEY, CDR2 SVGAGI. CDR3 nucleotide sequence: TGTGCCAGCAGTGCTCAGGGATCAAACACTGAAGCTTTCTTT. Its translation: CASSAQGSNTEAFF.

The J gene is TRBJ2-1, the V gene TRBV2, with TRBD2 as a possible D gene (5 bases). The V end lost 9 bases, the J end lost 8 bases, and 11 bases lay between the germline ends. The germline CDR1 and CDR2 sequences are SNHLY and FYNNEI. This CDR3 contains 11 residues. This CDR3 reads CASAPGDEQFF. The DNA for the CDR3 is TGTGCCAGTGCCCCCGGGGATGAGCAGTTCTTC.

This clone was counted once. This chain joins TRBV9 and TRBJ2-3, with 9 bases aligning to TRBD2. With V trimmed by 1 base and J by 1 base, 4 bases remained unmatched. Per germline, CDR1 SGDLS and CDR2 YYNGEE. The CDR3 totals 16 residues. CDR3 region: CASSVTVAGGTDTQYF. The CDR3 bases are TGTGCCAGCAGCGTAACGGTAGCGGGGGGCACAGATACGCAGTATTTT.

The chain couples TRBV19 to TRBJ2-7; TRBD2 might be the D (7 bases). The CDR3 has 14 amino acids. Trimming stripped 5 bases from V and 2 bases from J, with 13 bases between. Germline V gene lookup returns CDR1 LNHDA and CDR2 SQIVND (reference sequence). Written as DNA, the CDR3 is TGTGCCAGTAGTCGGGTGGGGGGGCCCTACGAGCAGTACTTC. It yields the protein CASSRVGGPYEQYF.

The chain employs TRBV5-6 and TRBJ2-3, with 7 bases lining up with TRBD1. The CDR3 totals 16 residues. The V gene's germline CDR1 is SGHDT and CDR2 YYEEEE. V was clipped by 7 bases and J by 5 bases; unmatched bases: 16. CDR3: CASLRDSERSGDTQYF. CDR3 sequence (DNA): TGTGCCAGCCTCCGGGACAGTGAGAGGAGTGGAGATACGCAGTATTTT.

CDR3 region: CASTPDGDQPQHF. In DNA, the CDR3 is TGTGCCAGCACCCCGGACGGGGATCAGCCCCAGCATTTT. V is TRBV7-8 and J is TRBJ1-5, with D unresolved. This CDR3 is 13 amino acids long. V was clipped by 7 bases and J by 5 bases, with 12 bases between them. Germline V CDR1 and CDR2: SGHVS, FQNEAQ.

This clone was picked up one time. In DNA form, the CDR3 reads TGTGCCAGCAGACCTACAGGGTCTCACTATGGCTACACCTTC. Translation: CASRPTGSHYGYTF. This chain joins TRBV11-2 and TRBJ1-2; D may be TRBD1 (6 bases). Germline loops: CDR1 SGHAT, CDR2 FQNNGV. Between the trimmed V and J ends, which lost 6 bases and 3 bases, there was a span of 14 bases. This CDR3 has 14 amino acids.

The rearrangement links TRBV10-2 to TRBJ1-1; 10 nucleotides match TRBD1. The CDR3 runs to 13 residues. V shed 7 bases and J 4 bases; nucleotides not matched to a gene: 3. Per the germline V gene, CDR1 is WSHSY and CDR2 is SAAADI. DNA of the CDR3: TGCGCCAGCATCGGACAGGGGGGCACTGAAGCTTTCTTT. Its protein product is CASIGQGGTEAFF.

This sequence joins TRBV7-2 and TRBJ2-2; TRBD2 matches 9 bases. This CDR3 comprises 16 residues. J gave up 6 bases and V 4 bases, and 9 bases lay outside the gene matches. Germline V gives CDR1 SGHTA, CDR2 FQGNSA. The CDR3 DNA sequence: TGTGCCAGCAGCTCCCGGAGCGGGGGGTTCCCCGGGGAGCTGTTTTTT. Its protein product is CASSSRSGGFPGELFF. Based on the CDR3 plus reference TRBV7-2 and TRBJ2-2, the full variable domain is GAGVSQSPSNKVTEKGKDVELRCDPISGHTALYWYRQSLGQGLEFLIYFQGNSAPDKSGLPSDRFSAERTGGSVSTLTIQRTQQEDSAVYLCASSSRSGGFPGELFFGEGSRLTVL.

The CDR3 loop reads CASSSTGTRAYEQYF. The CDR3 DNA sequence: TGTGCCAGCAGTTCCACCGGGACTAGAGCCTACGAGCAGTACTTC. The V and J genes are TRBV2 and TRBJ2-7; 8 bases map to TRBD2. The CDR3 spans 15 residues. Germline V lookup: CDR1 SNHLY, CDR2 FYNNEI. The V and J ends lost 5 bases and 2 bases, in that order; junction bases with no gene match: 8. The variable domain in full, completed from reference TRBV2 and TRBJ2-7, reads EPEVTQTPSHQVTQMGQEVILRCVPISNHLYFYWYRQILGQKVEFLVSFYNNEISEKSEIFDDQFSVERPDGSNFTLKIRSTKLEDSAMYFCASSSTGTRAYEQYFGPGTRLTVT.

The chain links TRBV7-2 to TRBJ2-1, with TRBD1 as a possible D gene (6 bases). The CDR3 covers 11 residues. Germline V gene sequence: CDR1 SGHTA, CDR2 FQGNSA. Trimming took 1 base from V and 12 from J, leaving 7 bases between them. CDR3 nucleotide sequence: TGTGCCAGCAGCTTAGGGGGGCCGCAGTTCTTC. As protein: CASSLGGPQFF.

This chain connects TRBV7-8 to TRBJ2-3; perhaps TRBD1 as D (5 bases). Trimming shortened V by 2 bases and J by 4 bases, and 19 bases separated the two germline ends. This CDR3 contains 17 residues. Germline CDR1 and CDR2: SGHVS and FQNEAQ. CDR3 in amino acids: CASSLLYSGLIADTQYF. The CDR3, as DNA: TGTGCCAGCAGCTTACTCTATTCAGGGCTGATCGCAGATACGCAGTATTTT.